Below, one TCR beta chain is given with its context. Trimming left V 7 bases short and J 3 bases short, with 7 bases between. Germline CDR1 reads MNHEY; CDR2 reads SVGEGT. The CDR3 consists of 12 residues. One entry per CDR3 protein results from TCRdb running MiXCR on the 5' RACE reads. The table shows roughly 54,000 distinct CDR3 sequences, with more than 15% occurring only once. Material: naive CD4+ T cells sorted from blood. This sample's subset: naive CD4+ T cells, CD4+CD45RA+CD25-. This TCR was recovered from a female donor with breast cancer. V and J are TRBV6-2 or TRBV6-3 and TRBJ1-5; D is uncertain. The CDR3 loop reads CASKEANQPQHF. CDR3 nucleotide sequence: TGTGCCAGCAAGGAGGCCAATCAGCCCCAGCATTTT.